The 8 T cell receptor beta chains below were found in one sample sequenced in a study of blood T cell repertoires in COVID-19. Sequencing was performed with immunoSEQ multiplex PCR; in TCRdb, only in-frame clones are kept and a portion is missing. The top ten clones hold less than 25% of a sample with around 200,000 clones, 70% to 90% of them seen once. Sequencing was performed on peripheral blood. The receptors derive from an older man with active or convalescent COVID-19.

The chain uses TRBV12-3 or TRBV12-4 and TRBJ2-4; no clear D gene. The CDR3 is made up of 13 amino acids. V was shortened by 5 bases and J by 2 bases, with 7 bases between the two germline ends. CDR3 protein: CASSIDTKNIQYF. The DNA for the CDR3 is TGTGCCAGCAGTATCGACACCAAAAACATTCAGTACTTC.

The rearrangement joins TRBV29-1 to TRBJ1-2; TRBD1 aligns across 8 bases. Germline values: CDR1 SQVTM, CDR2 ANQGSEA. The CDR3 is made up of 13 amino acids. The junction had 6 bases not matched to a gene; V was cut back by 2 bases and J by 7 bases. Here the CDR3 DNA reads TGCAGCGTTGAACCAGGGGGCTATGGTGGCTACACCTTC. It codes for CSVEPGGYGGYTF.

The genes are TRBV6-5 and TRBJ2-7, with 12 bases lining up with TRBD1. With V trimmed by 5 bases and J by 6 bases, 5 bases remained unmatched. CDR1 is MNHEY, CDR2 SVGAGI, per germline. This CDR3 is 14 amino acids long. CDR3 amino acids: CASSPGTGGFEQYF. The CDR3 DNA reads as TGTGCCAGCAGTCCCGGGACAGGGGGCTTCGAGCAGTACTTC.

This clone was seen a handful of times. The rearrangement uses TRBV19 and TRBJ1-2, with TRBD1 matching 8 bases. The germline CDR1 and CDR2 sequences are LNHDA and SQIVND (reference sequence). The CDR3 spans 14 residues. The V segment lost 3 bases and the J segment 5 bases; nucleotides outside the gene matches: 5. The CDR3 nucleotides are TGTGCCAGTAGTATGGCAGGGGGCGGGTATGGCTACACCTTC. Protein: CASSMAGGGYGYTF.

This clone was picked up one time. The genes are TRBV19 and TRBJ1-1; the D is unclear. The germline gives CDR1 LNHDA, CDR2 SQIVND (reference sequence). The CDR3 sequence is 16 residues long. V was clipped by 6 bases and J by 1 base, with 18 bases between them. The CDR3 sequence: CASRRPHQASNTEAFF. CDR3 nucleotides: TGTGCCAGTAGACGCCCCCACCAGGCCTCGAACACTGAAGCTTTCTTT.

V and J are TRBV5-6 and TRBJ2-6; weak D call: TRBD2 (5 bases). The germline V and J ends were trimmed by 4 bases and 0 bases, with 11 bases remaining between them. In germline, CDR1 is SGHDT, CDR2 YYEEEE. CDR3 size: 16 residues. CDR3 nucleotide sequence: TGTGCCAGCAGCAAACTAGGGAACTCTGGGGCCAACGTCCTGACTTTC. Amino acid sequence: CASSKLGNSGANVLTF.

The V gene is TRBV18, the J gene TRBJ1-2, with D perhaps matching TRBD1 (6 bases). Between the trimmed V and J ends, which lost 1 base and 2 bases, there was a span of 14 bases. CDR1 and CDR2 from the germline V gene are KGHSH and LQKENI. The CDR3 is 16 amino acids. This CDR3 is CASSPQVRGGNYGYTF. In nucleotides, the CDR3 is TGTGCCAGCTCACCACAGGTCCGGGGGGGCAACTATGGCTACACCTTC. Complete variable domain (other parts from reference TRBV18 and TRBJ1-2): NAGVMQNPRHLVRRRGQEARLRCSPMKGHSHVYWYRQLPEEGLKFMVYLQKENIIDESGMPKERFSAEFPKEGPSILRIQQVVRGDSAAYFCASSPQVRGGNYGYTFGSGTRLTVV.

The CDR3 bases are TGTGCCAGCAGCCCCGGGATACACTACGAGCAGTACTTC. This gives the protein CASSPGIHYEQYF. The chain has TRBV11-3 and TRBJ2-7; D is possibly TRBD2 (5 bases). Per germline, CDR1 SGHNT and CDR2 YENEEA. The CDR3 length is 13 residues. V was cut by 5 bases and J by 3 bases, with 11 bases left in between.